This TCR beta chain derives from a study of blood T cell repertoires in COVID-19. Background on the study: Specimens from acute and convalescent COVID-19 originated in the United States, Italy and Spain.

The CDR3 contains 14 residues. Germline values: CDR1 LGHDT, CDR2 YNNKEL (reference sequence). Trimming took 0 bases from V and 11 from J, leaving 16 bases between them. TCRdb's table, derived via immunoSEQ multiplex PCR, lists solely in-frame clones and lacks some. This table holds around 230,000 clones, approximately 80% found once. This chain uses TRBV3-1 (or the pseudogene TRBV3-2) with TRBJ1-2; D perhaps matches TRBD1 (6 bases). The source is a man aged 35 to 55 who had recovered from COVID-19. Sequencing used peripheral blood. CDR3 region: CASSQDSFDRRYTF. CDR3 nucleotides: TGTGCCAGCAGCCAAGATTCTTTCGACAGGCGTTACACCTTC.